This TCR beta chain was obtained from a study of blood T cell repertoires in COVID-19. Study background: Sites across the United States, Italy and Spain contributed samples from acute and convalescent COVID-19. T cells, B-cell-depleted T cells, or PBMCs supplied cDNA or gDNA.

Per the original data handling: The authors estimated nucleated cell counts from reference gene primer amplification. Generated by immunoSEQ multiplex PCR, the TCRdb table keeps only in-frame clones and is missing some. V and J calls and clone size are copied from that table; D and trimming were computed from the DNA. The data hold about 150,000 clones, with around 87% observed a single time. The CDR3 length is 14 residues. Trimming at V came to 5 bases and at J to 7 bases, leaving 11 bases not matched to a gene. The germline CDR1 and CDR2 sequences are MNHEY and SMNVEV (reference sequence). The material sequenced was peripheral blood. The chain links TRBV27 to TRBJ2-7; 7 bases fit TRBD2. This receptor was obtained from a man in his fifties who had recovered from COVID-19. This CDR3 reads CASSPSLAAGEQYF. The CDR3 coding sequence is TGTGCCAGCAGTCCCTCCCTAGCGGCAGGGGAGCAGTACTTC.